This TCR beta chain was sequenced in a study of blood T cell repertoires in COVID-19. Overall study context: Samples of COVID-19 (acute and convalescent) were obtained from the United States, Italy and Spain. Sources were T cells, B-cell-depleted T cells, or PBMCs; the material itself was cDNA or gDNA.

Under the authors' procedure: How many nucleated cells were present was estimated from reference gene primer amplification. Profiling relied on immunoSEQ multiplex PCR, and the TCRdb table lists in-frame clones only, not all of them. V, J and clone size derive from that table, while D and trimming were established from the DNA sequence. This table has fewer than 700,000 clones, roughly nine tenths appearing once. The CDR3 length is 17 residues. The germline V and J ends were trimmed by 3 bases and 7 bases, with 22 bases remaining between them. The V gene's germline CDR1 is MNHEY and CDR2 SMNVEV (reference sequence). The Seattle patients joined while their infection was active and were tracked longitudinally afterward.

Sequencing was carried out using peripheral blood. V and J are TRBV27 and TRBJ2-1, with TRBD2 as a possible D gene (6 bases). The origin of this receptor is a woman aged 45-59 years with COVID-19, enrolled during active disease. CDR3 residues: CASSFGVWGEPANEQFF. For the CDR3, the DNA is TGTGCCAGCAGTTTTGGGGTTTGGGGGGAACCAGCTAATGAGCAGTTCTTC.